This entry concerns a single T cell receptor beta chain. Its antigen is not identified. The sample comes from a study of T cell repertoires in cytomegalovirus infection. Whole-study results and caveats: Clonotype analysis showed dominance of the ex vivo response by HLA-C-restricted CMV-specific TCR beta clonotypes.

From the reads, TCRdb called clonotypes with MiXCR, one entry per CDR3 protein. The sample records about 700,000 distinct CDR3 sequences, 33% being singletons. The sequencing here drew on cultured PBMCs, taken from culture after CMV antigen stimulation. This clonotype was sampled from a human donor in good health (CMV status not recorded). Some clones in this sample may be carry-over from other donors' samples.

This CDR3 is CASSPDRYNEKLFF. Here the CDR3 DNA reads TGTGCCAGCAGCCCCGACAGATATAATGAAAAACTGTTTTTT. The chain is built from TRBV7-2 and TRBJ1-4, with a possible D match to TRBD1 (5 bases). V shed 5 bases and J shed 4 bases, with 11 bases lying between them. This CDR3 has 14 residues. Germline V gene lookup returns CDR1 SGHTA and CDR2 FQGNSA.